Following are 13 T cell receptor beta chains from one sample sequenced in a study of cytotoxic CD8 clonotypes in ibrutinib-treated CLL. Produced via immunoSEQ multiplex PCR; TCRdb's table is partial and in-frame only. Among about 300,000 clones listed, approximately 76% were seen once. Material: PBMCs, obtained at disease progression, from a patient treated with ibrutinib. The receptors stem from a human donor with chronic lymphocytic leukemia.

The chain recombines TRBV7-2 with TRBJ2-5; TRBD1 aligns across 7 bases. CDR3 size: 14 residues. V was pared by 6 bases and J by 5 bases, with 9 bases of the junction left unmatched. Per the germline V gene, CDR1 is SGHTA and CDR2 is FQGNSA. This chain's CDR3 is CASSLRGRMETQYF. DNA for the CDR3: TGTGCCAGCAGTCTAAGGGGGCGCATGGAGACCCAGTACTTC.

The chain combines TRBV28 with TRBJ2-3; 8 bases match TRBD2. With V trimmed by 3 bases and J by 4 bases, 6 bases remained unmatched. This CDR3 comprises 15 residues. Per germline, CDR1 MDHEN and CDR2 SYDVKM. Here the CDR3 reads CASSFNGRGSDTQYF. CDR3 coding DNA: TGTGCCAGCAGTTTCAACGGGAGGGGGTCAGATACGCAGTATTTT.

This clone was observed a few times. V usage is TRBV2 and J usage is TRBJ1-2, with D possibly being TRBD1 (5 bases). The ends were cut back, 5 bases at V and 3 bases at J, with 16 bases in the middle. Per germline, CDR1 SNHLY and CDR2 FYNNEI. The CDR3 is made up of 15 amino acids. The CDR3 coding sequence is TGTGCCAGCAGTTCGGGACGGCCTTCCCACTATGGCTACACCTTC. Its protein product is CASSSGRPSHYGYTF.

The genes are TRBV5-4 and TRBJ2-3; 7 bases agree with TRBD2. From germline, CDR1 is SGHNT and CDR2 YYREEE (reference sequence). The CDR3 length is 15 residues. The V segment lost 4 bases and the J segment 2 bases; nucleotides outside the gene matches: 7. The CDR3 region has the DNA TGTGCCAGCAGCCTAAGCGGGGCCTACACAGATACGCAGTATTTT. Translating it yields CASSLSGAYTDTQYF.

The V gene is TRBV6-6, the J gene TRBJ2-3; the D is unclear. This CDR3 is built from 15 residues. Germline-derived CDR1 and CDR2 are MNHNY and SVGAGI (reference sequence). The ends were cut back, 7 bases at V and 6 bases at J, with 20 bases in the middle. The CDR3 loop reads CASNGMGLQWDTQYF. The CDR3 nucleotides read TGTGCCAGCAACGGAATGGGATTACAGTGGGATACGCAGTATTTT.

This clone was detected only once. The chain has TRBV5-6 and TRBJ2-5, with 11 nucleotides matching TRBD2. Germline CDR1 SGHDT, CDR2 YYEEEE. With 4 bases clipped from V and 4 bases from J, the junction kept 6 bases outside the gene matches. The CDR3 is 15 amino acids. The CDR3 loop is CASSVKLAGAETQYF. In nucleotides, the CDR3 is TGTGCCAGCAGCGTGAAACTAGCGGGAGCAGAGACCCAGTACTTC.

The V gene is TRBV27, the J gene TRBJ1-2; no definite D call. CDR3 size: 14 residues. The germline V gene encodes CDR1 MNHEY and CDR2 SMNVEV (reference sequence). The V end lost 5 bases, the J end lost 6 bases, and 16 bases lay between the germline ends. The CDR3 region has the DNA TGTGCCAGCAGTCCCAGCGGAGGATCGAATGGCTACACCTTC. Encoded protein: CASSPSGGSNGYTF.

The rearrangement joins TRBV7-2 to TRBJ2-1; the D gene could be TRBD1 or TRBD2 (6 bases each). V was clipped by 1 base and J by 8 bases, with 12 bases between them. This CDR3 region has 14 residues. Germline CDR1 and CDR2: SGHTA and FQGNSA. CDR3 DNA sequence: TGTGCCAGCAGCTTAGTAGGAGGGGGTGATGAGCAGTTCTTC. This encodes CASSLVGGGDEQFF.

The chain employs TRBV13 and TRBJ1-1; no clear D gene. The germline V and J ends were trimmed by 4 bases and 2 bases, with 5 bases remaining between them. Germline assignment: CDR1 PRHDT and CDR2 FYEKMQ (reference sequence). CDR3 length equals 12 residues. CDR3 amino acids: CASSSRNTEAFF. CDR3 nucleotide sequence: TGTGCCAGCAGCTCCCGTAACACTGAAGCTTTCTTT.

The chain recombines TRBV6-1 with TRBJ2-1; the match to TRBD2 covers 9 bases. The germline gives CDR1 MNHNS, CDR2 SASEGT. The CDR3 totals 15 residues. The V gene end was trimmed by 2 bases and the J gene end by 9 bases; junction bases not matched to a gene: 8. The CDR3 here is CASSELAGPRGEQFF. The DNA for the CDR3 is TGTGCCAGCAGTGAACTAGCGGGGCCCCGGGGTGAGCAGTTCTTC.

The V gene is TRBV27, the J gene TRBJ2-1; 9 bases align to TRBD2. J gave up 3 bases and V 5 bases, and 2 bases lay outside the gene matches. Germline lookup yields CDR1 MNHEY and CDR2 SMNVEV (reference sequence). The CDR3 is made up of 14 amino acids. The CDR3 DNA reads TGTGCCAGCAGTACGACTAGCGGCTACAATGAGCAGTTCTTC. Residues: CASSTTSGYNEQFF.

The rearrangement joins TRBV18 to TRBJ2-7; 8 bases match TRBD2. There are 15 residues in the CDR3. Germline CDR1 reads KGHSH; CDR2 reads LQKENI. Trimming at V came to 2 bases and at J to 3 bases, leaving 6 bases not matched to a gene. The CDR3 spells CASSPEERGLYEQYF. CDR3 nucleotide sequence: TGTGCCAGCTCACCAGAGGAGCGGGGGCTCTACGAGCAGTACTTC. The full variable domain, completed using reference TRBV18 and TRBJ2-7, is NAGVMQNPRHLVRRRGQEARLRCSPMKGHSHVYWYRQLPEEGLKFMVYLQKENIIDESGMPKERFSAEFPKEGPSILRIQQVVRGDSAAYFCASSPEERGLYEQYFGPGTRLTVT.

The V and J genes are TRBV11-2 and TRBJ2-7; D uncertain. The CDR3 totals 14 residues. V lost 5 bases, J lost 1 base, and 12 bases lay in between. Germline lookup yields CDR1 SGHAT and CDR2 FQNNGV. DNA of the CDR3: TGTGCCAGCAGCACAACTCTCGGGTCCTACGAGCAGTACTTC. Translated: CASSTTLGSYEQYF.